These 28 T cell receptor beta chains were sequenced from one sample in a study of cytomegalovirus exposure and HLA in healthy donors. 60 Vbeta and 13 Jbeta primers were used in PCR. Some clones are missing from TCRdb's copy, which holds only in-frame ones; the method was immunoSEQ multiplex PCR. Among roughly 43,000 clones listed, roughly 60% were seen once. Sequenced sample: PBMCs. The receptors derive from a human donor in good health.

V and J are TRBV7-9 and TRBJ2-3; TRBD2 might be the D (6 bases). Germline CDR1 is SEHNR and CDR2 is FQNEAQ (reference sequence). The CDR3 spans 13 residues. With 5 bases removed from V and 3 bases from J, the gap between germline ends came to 9 bases. CDR3 sequence (DNA): TGTGCCAGCAGCAAAGGGACTACAGATACGCAGTATTTT. It codes for CASSKGTTDTQYF. Complete variable domain (other parts from reference TRBV7-9 and TRBJ2-3): DTGVSQNPRHKITKRGQNVTFRCDPISEHNRLYWYRQTLGQGPEFLTYFQNEAQLEKSRLLSDRFSAERPKGSFSTLEIQRTEQGDSAMYLCASSKGTTDTQYFGPGTRLTVL.

The V and J genes are TRBV10-3 and TRBJ1-1; D is possibly TRBD1 (5 bases). CDR1 is ENHRY and CDR2 is SYGVKD in the germline V gene. This CDR3 region has 14 residues. The V gene lost 3 bases and the J gene lost 3 bases, with 11 bases spanning the gap. The CDR3 coding sequence is TGTGCCATCAGTGACAGGGCGTCCTACACTGAAGCTTTCTTT. This sequence encodes CAISDRASYTEAFF.

This rearrangement joins TRBV6-1 to TRBJ1-2; 7 bases match TRBD1. Germline CDR1 reads MNHNS; CDR2 reads SASEGT. This CDR3 region has 13 residues. V trimming: 6 bases; J trimming: 2 bases; junction bases outside the gene matches: 3. This CDR3 reads CASRETGNYGYTF. As DNA, the CDR3 is TGTGCCAGCAGGGAGACAGGGAACTATGGCTACACCTTC.

In this sample, this clone turned up a few times. The V call is TRBV28, the J call TRBJ2-4; 7 bases fit TRBD1. The germline V gene encodes CDR1 MDHEN and CDR2 SYDVKM. This CDR3 comprises 14 residues. V was pared by 11 bases and J by 0 bases, with 7 bases of the junction left unmatched. CDR3 sequence (DNA): TGTGCCGTGGGCGACAGGGTAGCCAAAAACATTCAGTACTTC. Protein sequence: CAVGDRVAKNIQYF.

The J gene is TRBJ1-5, the V gene TRBV5-4; 7 bases map to TRBD1. Trimming took 0 bases from V and 5 from J; bases not matched to a gene: 5. Germline V gene lookup returns CDR1 SGHNT and CDR2 YYREEE (reference sequence). The CDR3 runs to 15 residues. CDR3 amino acids: CASSLDGQADQPQHF. CDR3 nucleotide sequence: TGTGCCAGCAGCTTGGACGGACAGGCCGATCAGCCCCAGCATTTT.

The chain combines TRBV19 with TRBJ1-2; D ambiguous. CDR3 size: 15 residues. Trimming shortened V by 0 bases and J by 0 bases, and 8 bases separated the two germline ends. Germline V CDR1 and CDR2: LNHDA, SQIVND (reference sequence). This chain's CDR3 is CASSIDPGSNYGYTF. The CDR3 DNA is TGTGCCAGTAGTATAGATCCGGGATCTAACTATGGCTACACCTTC.

The chain has TRBV10-3 and TRBJ2-2, with TRBD2 matching over 7 bases. CDR1 and CDR2 from the germline V gene are ENHRY and SYGVKD. There are 13 residues in the CDR3. In DNA, the CDR3 is TGTGGTGTGGGGGGGAGCGGCACCGGGGAGCTGTTTTTT. It is translated as CGVGGSGTGELFF.

Only a few counts were recorded for this clone. V is TRBV29-1 and J is TRBJ1-2, with D perhaps TRBD1 (5 bases). The V gene's germline CDR1 is SQVTM and CDR2 ANQGSEA. Trimming took off 7 bases at V and 1 base at J, with 13 bases between the two ends. The CDR3 is 13 residues long. The CDR3 sequence: CSAEPDNNYGYTF. In DNA form, the CDR3 reads TGCAGCGCCGAACCGGACAATAACTATGGCTACACCTTC.

The CDR3 DNA is TGCAGTGCTAGTAGGGGCTACGAGCAGTACTTC. Protein product: CSASRGYEQYF. The chain uses TRBV20-1 and TRBJ2-7, with a weak D call TRBD1 (5 bases). Germline values: CDR1 DFQATT, CDR2 SNEGSKA (reference sequence). CDR3 length: 11 amino acids. Deletions cut 3 bases from V and 3 bases from J, with 6 bases between.

V gene TRBV2 combines with J gene TRBJ1-2, with D tentatively TRBD1 (6 bases). The V end was cut by 6 bases, the J end by 5 bases, with 19 bases between. From germline, CDR1 is SNHLY and CDR2 FYNNEI. The CDR3 runs to 15 residues. As DNA, the CDR3 is TGTGCCAGCAGACCAGGATGGGACACCTCATATGGCTACACCTTC. Its protein is CASRPGWDTSYGYTF. The full variable domain, its missing parts supplied by reference TRBV2 and TRBJ1-2, is EPEVTQTPSHQVTQMGQEVILRCVPISNHLYFYWYRQILGQKVEFLVSFYNNEISEKSEIFDDQFSVERPDGSNFTLKIRSTKLEDSAMYFCASRPGWDTSYGYTFGSGTRLTVV.

The chain recombines TRBV18 with TRBJ1-6, with 11 bases identical to TRBD1. V lost 2 bases to trimming and J lost 7 bases; unmatched junction nucleotides: 1. CDR1 and CDR2 from the germline V gene are KGHSH and LQKENI. The CDR3 contains 15 residues. CDR3 in DNA: TGTGCCAGCTCACCAGGGACAGGGGGGAATTCACCCCTCCACTTT. This gives the protein CASSPGTGGNSPLHF.

The chain has TRBV29-1 and TRBJ2-7, with 9 positions matching TRBD1. V gave up 6 bases and J gave up 6 bases; unmatched junction bases: 6. CDR1 is SQVTM and CDR2 is ANQGSEA in the germline V gene. The CDR3 is 12 residues long. The CDR3 DNA sequence: TGCAGCGTAGACAGGGGGTCGGCCGAGCAGTACTTC. The encoded protein is CSVDRGSAEQYF.

This clone was detected only a few times. The chain is built from TRBV29-1 and TRBJ2-3, with 8 bases that match TRBD2. This CDR3 comprises 14 residues. The V segment lost 1 base and the J segment 5 bases; nucleotides outside the gene matches: 5. The germline V gene has CDR1 SQVTM and CDR2 ANQGSEA. The chain's CDR3 is CSVEASGLGDTQYF. As DNA, the CDR3 is TGCAGCGTTGAAGCTAGCGGGTTAGGAGATACGCAGTATTTT.

This sequence joins TRBV20-1 and TRBJ1-1; D is possibly TRBD1 (5 bases). Between the trimmed V and J ends, which lost 7 bases and 5 bases, there was a span of 11 bases. The germline V gene encodes CDR1 DFQATT and CDR2 SNEGSKA (reference sequence). This CDR3 is built from 11 residues. The CDR3, as DNA: TGCAGTGTCAGGGAGGCAACTGAAGCTTTCTTT. It codes for CSVREATEAFF.

The J gene is TRBJ2-4, the V gene TRBV30; 7 bases fit TRBD1. From germline, CDR1 is GTSNPN and CDR2 SVGIG (reference sequence). There are 14 residues in the CDR3. With V trimmed by 4 bases and J by 6 bases, 9 bases remained unmatched. Here the CDR3 reads CAWNNGAGGNIQYF. The CDR3 bases are TGTGCCTGGAATAACGGGGCAGGGGGAAACATTCAGTACTTC.

This clone has just a few counts. The genes are TRBV6-1 and TRBJ2-7; 7 nucleotides line up with TRBD1. The germline V gene has CDR1 MNHNS and CDR2 SASEGT. This CDR3 has 14 amino acids. The ends lost 7 bases at V and 4 bases at J; junction bases unmatched: 10. The CDR3 protein is CASIRDRNLYEQYF. The CDR3 coding sequence is TGTGCCAGCATCCGGGACAGAAACTTATACGAGCAGTACTTC.

This clone was observed once. The chain recombines TRBV27 with TRBJ2-1; 8 bases map to TRBD2. The CDR3 runs 13 residues. Trimming cost V 6 bases and J 10 bases; bases outside gene matches: 8. The germline V gene encodes CDR1 MNHEY and CDR2 SMNVEV (reference sequence). CDR3 DNA: TGTGCCAGCAGGTCCGGACTAGCCGGCGAGCAGTTCTTC. This translates into CASRSGLAGEQFF.

This sequence joins TRBV29-1 and TRBJ1-1; 8 bases are a match to TRBD1. The CDR3 is 15 residues long. Germline CDR1 is SQVTM and CDR2 is ANQGSEA. V shed 5 bases, J shed 4 bases, and the junction held 12 bases outside the gene matches. CDR3 protein: CSVLAYGQGGTEAFF. CDR3 DNA sequence: TGCAGCGTTTTAGCCTATGGACAGGGAGGCACTGAAGCTTTCTTT.

V usage is TRBV2 and J usage is TRBJ1-1; 7 bases are shared with TRBD1. Germline lookup yields CDR1 SNHLY and CDR2 FYNNEI. The V segment lost 8 bases and the J segment 0 bases; nucleotides outside the gene matches: 3. The CDR3 runs 13 residues. The DNA of the CDR3 is TGTGCCAGCGGGGGACAGATGAACACTGAAGCTTTCTTT. It translates to CASGGQMNTEAFF.

V usage is TRBV6-1 and J usage is TRBJ2-3; unclear D gene. The V end lost 9 bases, the J end lost 6 bases, and 10 bases lay between the germline ends. The length of the CDR3 is 11 residues. Germline CDR1 MNHNS, CDR2 SASEGT. The CDR3 region is CASTSADTQYF. The DNA for the CDR3 is TGTGCCAGTACCTCCGCGGATACGCAGTATTTT.

The chain combines TRBV5-6 with TRBJ1-2; D is unclear. CDR1 and CDR2 from the germline V gene are SGHDT and YYEEEE. Trimming took off 4 bases at V and 10 bases at J, with 14 bases between the two ends. This CDR3 is built from 12 residues. This chain's CDR3 is CASSARHAAYTF. CDR3 bases: TGTGCCAGCAGCGCCAGACACGCCGCCTACACCTTC.

This clone has a single count. The chain recombines TRBV4-1 with TRBJ1-4, with 8 bases that match TRBD1. Germline CDR1 reads MGHRA; CDR2 reads YSYEKL. The CDR3 runs 16 residues. The V and J ends lost 4 bases and 8 bases, in that order; junction bases with no gene match: 12. The CDR3: CASSRHTTGGAEKLFF. The CDR3 coding sequence is TGCGCCAGCAGCCGCCACACTACAGGGGGGGCAGAAAAACTGTTTTTT.

The sample holds a few counts of this clone. The chain carries TRBV27 and TRBJ1-5; TRBD1 matches 8 bases. The V gene end was trimmed by 2 bases and the J gene end by 5 bases; junction bases not matched to a gene: 2. The germline V gene has CDR1 MNHEY and CDR2 SMNVEV (reference sequence). This CDR3 is built from 14 residues. Written as DNA, the CDR3 is TGTGCCAGCAGTTTACAGGGGGCGGATCAGCCCCAGCATTTT. As protein: CASSLQGADQPQHF.

CDR3 sequence reads: CASSLAGAYNEQFF. In DNA form, the CDR3 reads TGTGCCAGCAGTCTAGCGGGGGCATACAATGAGCAGTTCTTC. This sequence joins TRBV27 and TRBJ2-1, with 10 bases matching TRBD2. Germline lookup yields CDR1 MNHEY and CDR2 SMNVEV (reference sequence). This CDR3 is 14 amino acids long. J was trimmed by 4 bases and V by 5 bases; bases with no gene match: 2.

This clone showed up just once. The chain is built from TRBV14 and TRBJ1-5; the D is unclear. This CDR3 is 13 amino acids long. The germline V gene encodes CDR1 SGHDN and CDR2 FVKESK. Trimming took 0 bases from V and 4 from J, leaving 4 bases between them. The CDR3 is CASSQERNQPQHF. The CDR3 coding sequence is TGTGCCAGCAGCCAAGAGAGGAATCAGCCCCAGCATTTT.

The genes are TRBV23-1 and TRBJ1-5; 7 bases are shared with TRBD1. TRBV23-1 is annotated as an ORF whose role is uncertain. CDR3 size: 13 residues. The V gene end was trimmed by 4 bases and the J gene end by 9 bases; junction bases not matched to a gene: 6. CDR3 region: CASSLPGGRPQHF. The CDR3 DNA is TGCGCCAGCAGTCTTCCAGGGGGAAGGCCCCAGCATTTT.

This sequence joins TRBV10-3 and TRBJ2-5, with D perhaps TRBD1 (7 bases). Germline CDR1 and CDR2: ENHRY and SYGVKD. The CDR3 extends over 15 amino acids. Trimming cost V 4 bases and J 0 bases, with 12 bases left between them. CDR3 in amino acids: CAISGRDSNQETQYF. CDR3 nucleotide sequence: TGTGCCATCAGTGGGCGGGACAGCAACCAAGAGACCCAGTACTTC.

J is TRBJ2-1 and V is TRBV5-1, with TRBD1 matching over 11 bases. The CDR3 totals 15 residues. Losses at the gene ends were 4 bases for V and 7 bases for J; bases not matched to a gene: 7. The V gene's germline CDR1 is SGHRS and CDR2 YFSETQ. The CDR3 loop is CASSTGQGAVNEQFF. DNA of the CDR3: TGCGCCAGCAGCACAGGACAGGGGGCGGTGAATGAGCAGTTCTTC.